The source of this T cell receptor (beta chain) is a study of blood T cell repertoires in COVID-19. The CDR3 contains 14 residues. V was clipped by 7 bases and J by 3 bases, with 13 bases between them. Germline V gene sequence: CDR1 KGHDR, CDR2 SFDVKD. Using immunoSEQ multiplex PCR, the repertoire was profiled, and TCRdb retains in-frame clones only, with some absent. Found here are fewer than 450,000 clones, approximately 85% of them singletons; the top ten hold roughly 2%. The V call is TRBV24-1, the J call TRBJ2-3; weak D call: TRBD1 (7 bases). This TCR was sampled from a woman between 40 and 55 years old with acute COVID-19. The sample was PBMCs or T cells enriched from blood (not recorded which). CDR3 bases: TGTGCCACCAGAGCTTCAGGGGGGACAGATACGCAGTATTTT. Residues: CATRASGGTDTQYF.